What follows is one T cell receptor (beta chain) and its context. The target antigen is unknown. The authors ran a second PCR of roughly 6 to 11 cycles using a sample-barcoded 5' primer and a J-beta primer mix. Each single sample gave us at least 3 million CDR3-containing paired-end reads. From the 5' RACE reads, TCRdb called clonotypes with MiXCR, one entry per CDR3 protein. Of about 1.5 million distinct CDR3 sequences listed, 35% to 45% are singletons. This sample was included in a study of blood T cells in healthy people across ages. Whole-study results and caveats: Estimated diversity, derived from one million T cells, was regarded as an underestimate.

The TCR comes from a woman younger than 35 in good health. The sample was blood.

CDR3 region: CSARDWAGPYTDTQYF. The CDR3 nucleotides are TGCAGTGCTAGAGATTGGGCCGGGCCATACACAGATACGCAGTATTTT. V usage is TRBV20-1 and J usage is TRBJ2-3; D gene unclear. The CDR3 has 16 residues. Trimming removed 0 bases at V and 2 bases at J, with 15 bases between. CDR1 and CDR2 (germline): DFQATT, SNEGSKA (reference sequence).